One sample yielded the 6 T cell receptor beta chains listed below, sequenced in a study of identical twins. Via MiXCR, TCRdb re-called the 5' RACE reads, giving one row per CDR3 protein. This repertoire shows 200,000 to 250,000 distinct CDR3 sequences, around 6.9% found once; its top ten account for around 1.8%. The data also belong to a second study, concerning yellow fever vaccine responses in identical twins.

Material: memory (CD45RO+) T cells sorted from blood. The receptors shown here come from a woman aged 18-29 years in good health.

V gene TRBV4-3 combines with J gene TRBJ1-4, with D unclear. Trimming pared 1 base from V and 4 bases from J, leaving 13 bases between. The V gene's germline CDR1 is LGHNA and CDR2 YSLEER. The CDR3 runs 16 residues. The CDR3 DNA reads as TGCGCCAGCAGCCAAGCGGAAAAAGGCCTTAATGAAAAACTGTTTTTT. Encoded protein: CASSQAEKGLNEKLFF.

This clonotype showed up just a few times. This chain links TRBV12-3 or TRBV12-4 with TRBJ1-6; 8 positions agree with TRBD1. J lost 15 bases, V lost 5 bases, and 6 bases had no gene match. The CDR3 is 12 residues long. This CDR3 is CASSLGQGHLHF. The DNA of the CDR3 is TGTGCCAGCAGTCTAGGACAGGGCCACCTCCACTTT.

At least ten counts were recorded for this clonotype. The chain recombines TRBV15 with TRBJ2-7; possible D gene TRBD2, 6 bases. Germline CDR1 LNHNV, CDR2 YYDKDF (reference sequence). The CDR3 extends over 13 amino acids. The V gene lost 0 bases and the J gene lost 8 bases, with 11 bases spanning the gap. The CDR3: CATSRDSGTQQYF. The CDR3 DNA sequence: TGTGCCACCAGCAGAGATTCGGGGACTCAGCAGTACTTC.

In this sample, this clonotype turned up many times. The chain couples TRBV12-5 to TRBJ2-5; D is possibly TRBD1 or TRBD2 (5 bases each). The V and J ends lost 5 bases and 4 bases respectively, with 8 bases between them. The germline V gene has CDR1 LGHNT and CDR2 FRNRAP. CDR3 length: 12 residues. CDR3 DNA: TGTGCTAGTGGTGGGGGACGAGAGACCCAGTACTTC. Its translation is CASGGGRETQYF.

This clonotype was seen a handful of times. The CDR3 region has the DNA TGTGCCAGCAGTGACCTGGCTGGGCGGAACTATGGCTACACCTTC. It codes for CASSDLAGRNYGYTF. The chain couples TRBV6-1 to TRBJ1-2; D is unclear. Between the trimmed V and J ends, which lost 3 bases and 2 bases, there was a span of 13 bases. CDR1 is MNHNS and CDR2 is SASEGT in the germline V gene. The CDR3 consists of 15 residues.

The table lists this clonotype with a few counts. The chain couples TRBV6-1 to TRBJ2-5, with TRBD2 identical over 7 bases. Germline values: CDR1 MNHNS, CDR2 SASEGT. The CDR3 runs 15 residues. With 6 bases clipped from V and 5 bases from J, the junction kept 12 bases outside the gene matches. The CDR3 protein is CASRPLALITETQYF. As DNA, the CDR3 is TGTGCCAGCAGACCACTAGCGTTAATAACGGAGACCCAGTACTTC.